These 7 T cell receptor beta chains were all obtained from the same sample, sequenced in a study of cytomegalovirus exposure and HLA in healthy donors. PCR primers comprised 60 Vbeta and 13 Jbeta primers. TCRdb keeps only in-frame clones here, not all; method: immunoSEQ multiplex PCR. The table lists under 200,000 clones, about 80% of them singletons. Sample: PBMCs. The receptors stem from a woman in her 40s in good health and CMV-seronegative.

CDR3 bases: TGTGCCAGCAGCTTACAGGGGGATGACACAGATACGCAGTATTTT. Its protein product is CASSLQGDDTDTQYF. The V call is TRBV7-3, the J call TRBJ2-3, with 7 bases lining up with TRBD1. V gave up 2 bases and J gave up 2 bases; unmatched junction bases: 4. The germline CDR1 and CDR2 sequences are SGHTA and FQGTGA. The CDR3 is made up of 15 amino acids. Based on the CDR3 plus reference TRBV7-3 and TRBJ2-3, the full variable domain is GAGVSQTPSNKVTEKGKYVELRCDPISGHTALYWYRQSLGQGPEFLIYFQGTGAADDSGLPNDRFFAVRPEGSVSTLKIQRTERGDSAVYLCASSLQGDDTDTQYFGPGTRLTVL.

The genes are TRBV30 and TRBJ1-3; no clear D gene. Trimming stripped 3 bases from V and 7 bases from J, with 10 bases between. This CDR3 comprises 12 residues. Germline CDR1 and CDR2: GTSNPN and SVGIG (reference sequence). CDR3 region: CAWSPPSNTIYF. CDR3 in DNA: TGTGCCTGGAGCCCACCGAGCAACACCATATATTTT.

This rearrangement joins TRBV11-2 to TRBJ2-7, with TRBD2 matching over 7 bases. V lost 0 bases and J lost 2; bases outside the gene matches: 4. CDR3 length: 15 residues. The germline V gene has CDR1 SGHAT and CDR2 FQNNGV. CDR3 amino acids: CASSLEASGTYEQYF. The CDR3 DNA is TGTGCCAGCAGCTTAGAAGCTAGCGGCACCTACGAGCAGTACTTC.

J is TRBJ1-1 and V is TRBV11-3; 8 bases are a match to TRBD1. The V segment lost 1 base and the J segment 4 bases; nucleotides outside the gene matches: 5. The CDR3 covers 15 residues. From germline, CDR1 is SGHNT and CDR2 YENEEA. Written as DNA, the CDR3 is TGTGCCAGCAGCTTAGGACAGGGGAGGGGCACTGAAGCTTTCTTT. Its protein is CASSLGQGRGTEAFF.

The CDR3 DNA reads TGTGCCAGCAGCGTATTGGGACAGGCTGTCAATGAGCAGTTCTTC. It specifies CASSVLGQAVNEQFF. This sequence joins TRBV9 and TRBJ2-1; TRBD1 matches at 8 bases. V shed 1 base and J 6 bases; nucleotides not matched to a gene: 6. The CDR3 sequence is 15 residues long. Per the germline V gene, CDR1 is SGDLS and CDR2 is YYNGEE. Full variable domain (rest looked up from reference TRBV9 and TRBJ2-1): DSGVTQTPKHLITATGQRVTLRCSPRSGDLSVYWYQQSLDQGLQFLIQYYNGEERAKGNILERFSAQQFPDLHSELNLSSLELGDSALYFCASSVLGQAVNEQFFGPGTRLTVL.

This chain connects TRBV6-1 to TRBJ1-5; 8 nucleotides agree with TRBD1. V lost 5 bases to trimming and J lost 5 bases; unmatched junction nucleotides: 8. This CDR3 is 15 amino acids long. Germline CDR1 is MNHNS and CDR2 is SASEGT. CDR3 in amino acids: CASSTGQGGHQPQHF. In nucleotides, the CDR3 is TGTGCCAGCAGTACCGGACAGGGCGGGCATCAGCCCCAGCATTTT.

The V call is TRBV5-1, the J call TRBJ1-1, with no clear D. V dropped 0 bases and J dropped 3 bases, with 9 bases sitting between them. The germline V gene has CDR1 SGHRS and CDR2 YFSETQ. The CDR3 is 14 amino acids. The chain's CDR3 is CASSLEPGDTEAFF. The CDR3 bases are TGCGCCAGCAGCTTGGAGCCGGGTGACACTGAAGCTTTCTTT.